Shown below are 27 T cell receptor beta chains from a single sample sequenced in a study of cytomegalovirus exposure and HLA in healthy donors. PCR involved 60 Vbeta and 13 Jbeta primers. The method was immunoSEQ multiplex PCR; TCRdb's version includes in-frame clones alone and lacks a portion of them. The sample contains roughly 130,000 clones, around 66% of which appear only once. The sequenced sample was PBMCs. The receptors were gathered from a man aged 18 to 29 in good health and CMV-seronegative.

The chain is built from TRBV5-1 and TRBJ2-1; D is uncertain. The CDR3 extends over 13 amino acids. Trimming shortened V by 0 bases and J by 6 bases, and 7 bases separated the two germline ends. Germline assignment: CDR1 SGHRS and CDR2 YFSETQ. The CDR3 DNA is TGCGCCAGCAGCTTGGCGGGTCGCAATGAGCAGTTCTTC. Translation: CASSLAGRNEQFF.

The V call is TRBV6-5, the J call TRBJ2-7; tentative D call: TRBD2 (6 bases). The CDR3 loop spans 15 amino acids. CDR1 MNHEY and CDR2 SVGAGI come from the germline V gene. The germline V and J ends were trimmed by 4 bases and 0 bases, with 13 bases remaining between them. The CDR3 region is CASSSYQGLSYEQYF. The DNA for the CDR3 is TGTGCCAGCAGTTCCTATCAGGGACTCTCCTACGAGCAGTACTTC.

This clone was counted a single time. The chain uses TRBV25-1 and TRBJ1-3; D may be TRBD1 (6 bases). Trimming removed 3 bases at V and 3 bases at J, with 9 bases between. Germline V gene sequence: CDR1 MGHDK, CDR2 SYGVNS. This CDR3 comprises 14 residues. CDR3 coding DNA: TGTGCCAGCAGTGATCTAGGGGGTGGAAACACCATATATTTT. Translation gives CASSDLGGGNTIYF.

The chain carries TRBV18 and TRBJ1-1; the match to TRBD1 covers 9 bases. CDR1 is KGHSH and CDR2 is LQKENI in the germline V gene. This CDR3 comprises 16 residues. V gave up 0 bases and J gave up 3 bases; unmatched junction bases: 5. CDR3 coding DNA: TGTGCCAGCTCACCACCGGTAAGACAGGGGGACACTGAAGCTTTCTTT. The encoded protein is CASSPPVRQGDTEAFF.

This sequence joins TRBV19 and TRBJ1-1, with D unresolved. Trimming cost V 9 bases and J 4 bases, with 15 bases left between them. The CDR3 extends over 13 amino acids. Germline CDR1 LNHDA, CDR2 SQIVND (reference sequence). The CDR3 DNA sequence: TGTGCCAGCCTACCACTCGGTGGCACTGAAGCTTTCTTT. Its translation: CASLPLGGTEAFF.

CDR3 sequence: CASSLEGVGTQYF. CDR3 coding DNA: TGCGCCAGCAGCTTGGAGGGGGTTGGGACGCAGTATTTT. The chain uses TRBV5-1 and TRBJ2-3, with TRBD1 as a possible D gene (6 bases). The CDR3 is made up of 13 amino acids. Germline lookup yields CDR1 SGHRS and CDR2 YFSETQ. Trimming took 0 bases from V and 9 from J, leaving 11 bases between them.

The chain employs TRBV7-2 and TRBJ2-1, with D possibly matching TRBD2 (6 bases). The CDR3 totals 15 residues. V shed 2 bases and J shed 3 bases, with 11 bases lying between them. Looked up from germline, CDR1 is SGHTA and CDR2 is FQGNSA. CDR3 coding DNA: TGTGCCAGCAGCTTATCCGCGGGAATCTACAATGAGCAGTTCTTC. Protein: CASSLSAGIYNEQFF.

V gene TRBV9 combines with J gene TRBJ2-7; D is unresolved. V dropped 0 bases and J dropped 6 bases, with 16 bases sitting between them. The CDR3 extends over 15 amino acids. Germline assignment: CDR1 SGDLS and CDR2 YYNGEE. The CDR3 DNA reads as TGTGCCAGCAGCGTAGACCCCGTCAGCAACAGCGAGCAGTACTTC. Protein product: CASSVDPVSNSEQYF.

This chain's CDR3 is CASSQEWGGATYEQYF. In DNA, the CDR3 is TGTGCCAGCAGCCAAGAATGGGGGGGGGCCACCTACGAGCAGTACTTC. This chain joins TRBV4-2 and TRBJ2-7, with D perhaps TRBD2 (7 bases). CDR3 size: 16 residues. CDR1 LGHNA and CDR2 YNFKEQ come from the germline V gene. With 0 bases removed from V and 2 bases from J, the gap between germline ends came to 14 bases.

CDR3 amino acids: CSAAGTETQYF. The CDR3 DNA reads TGCAGTGCTGCGGGGACCGAGACCCAGTACTTC. V usage is TRBV20-1 and J usage is TRBJ2-5, with D perhaps matching TRBD2 (6 bases). The CDR3 consists of 11 residues. Trimming left V 5 bases short and J 5 bases short, with 9 bases between. Germline V gene lookup returns CDR1 DFQATT and CDR2 SNEGSKA (reference sequence).

V gene TRBV5-1 combines with J gene TRBJ2-1, with D possibly being TRBD1 (6 bases). V was cut by 5 bases and J by 2 bases, with 17 bases left in between. The CDR3 is 16 amino acids. Germline values: CDR1 SGHRS, CDR2 YFSETQ. CDR3 sequence: CASRPATGSTYNEQFF. DNA for the CDR3: TGCGCCAGCAGGCCCGCAACAGGGTCCACCTACAATGAGCAGTTCTTC.

Comments on this clone: The junction differs from germline at one of its ends, possibly a read error. The chain recombines TRBV6-6 with TRBJ2-5, with 8 positions matching TRBD1. Germline values: CDR1 MNHNY, CDR2 SVGAGI (reference sequence). The CDR3 runs 16 residues. The CDR3 loop is CASSYSLDRDQETQYF. DNA for the CDR3: TGTGCCAGCAGTTACTCTTTGGACAGGGACCAGGAGACCCAGTACTTC.

CDR3 loop: CASSPILGGSYEQYF. CDR3 sequence (DNA): TGTGCCAGCTCACCTATATTGGGGGGATCCTACGAGCAGTACTTC. The chain links TRBV18 to TRBJ2-7, with TRBD2 as a possible D gene (6 bases). Germline CDR1 reads KGHSH; CDR2 reads LQKENI. The CDR3 has 15 residues. Trimming cost V 3 bases and J 1 base, with 13 bases left between them.

This clone was recorded a few times. One junction end disagrees with the germline gene, perhaps due to a read error. The chain couples TRBV19 to TRBJ2-7; 8 nucleotides align to TRBD1. This CDR3 contains 14 residues. Germline V CDR1 and CDR2: LNHDA, SQIVND (reference sequence). The CDR3 sequence is CASSIGQGPLEQYF. Written as DNA, the CDR3 is TGTGCCAGTAGCATAGGACAGGGCCCTCTCGAGCAGTACTTC.

The V gene is TRBV19, the J gene TRBJ1-5; D is unresolved. Trimming took 5 bases from V and 2 from J, leaving 10 bases between them. The CDR3 totals 14 residues. The V gene's germline CDR1 is LNHDA and CDR2 SQIVND (reference sequence). The CDR3 sequence: CASSFPAGNQPQHF. In DNA form, the CDR3 reads TGTGCCAGTAGTTTTCCCGCGGGCAATCAGCCCCAGCATTTT. Full variable domain (remainder filled in from reference TRBV19 and TRBJ1-5): DGGITQSPKYLFRKEGQNVTLSCEQNLNHDAMYWYRQDPGQGLRLIYYSQIVNDFQKGDIAEGYSVSREKKESFPLTVTSAQKNPTAFYLCASSFPAGNQPQHFGDGTRLSIL.

In this sample, this clone turned up once. The genes are TRBV10-1 and TRBJ2-3, with D perhaps matching TRBD2 (6 bases). Germline values: CDR1 WNHNN, CDR2 SYGVQD (reference sequence). V shed 6 bases and J shed 4 bases, with 14 bases lying between them. This CDR3 comprises 14 residues. The CDR3 nucleotides are TGCGCCAGCAGCCCCAGCGGGCCGCCAGATACGCAGTATTTT. Its protein product is CASSPSGPPDTQYF.

The chain combines TRBV6-6 with TRBJ2-2; D gene uncertain. The CDR3 runs 15 residues. The V gene's germline CDR1 is MNHNY and CDR2 SVGAGI (reference sequence). Trimming stripped 6 bases from V and 2 bases from J, with 13 bases between. The DNA for the CDR3 is TGTGCCAGCAGAATACCGATACAAAACACCGGGGAGCTGTTTTTT. Amino acids: CASRIPIQNTGELFF.

V is TRBV6-5 and J is TRBJ2-7; TRBD2 matches at 10 bases. In germline, CDR1 is MNHEY, CDR2 SVGAGI. CDR3 size: 14 residues. V lost 4 bases, J lost 7 bases, and 7 bases stayed unmatched. CDR3 residues: CASSSAGGPREQYF. The CDR3, as DNA: TGTGCCAGCAGTTCAGCGGGAGGGCCTCGGGAGCAGTACTTC.

This clone was detected a few times. This chain joins TRBV28 and TRBJ1-4; the D is unclear. The CDR3 covers 13 residues. Germline CDR1 reads MDHEN; CDR2 reads SYDVKM. V shed 5 bases and J shed 8 bases, with 12 bases lying between them. CDR3 sequence (DNA): TGTGCCAGCAGTCACCGGGAGGAGGAAAAACTGTTTTTT. It codes for CASSHREEEKLFF.

The chain joins TRBV2 to TRBJ2-4, with 12 bases matching TRBD2. Losses at the gene ends were 6 bases for V and 9 bases for J; bases not matched to a gene: 9. Germline loops: CDR1 SNHLY, CDR2 FYNNEI. The CDR3 extends over 15 amino acids. CDR3 residues: CASRELAGGRSIQYF. In DNA form, the CDR3 reads TGTGCCAGCAGAGAACTAGCGGGAGGAAGAAGCATTCAGTACTTC.

A single count supports this clone. J is TRBJ1-5 and V is TRBV6-6, with D tentatively TRBD1 (6 bases). Germline V gives CDR1 MNHNY, CDR2 SVGAGI (reference sequence). V was cut by 7 bases and J by 6 bases, with 13 bases left in between. The CDR3 consists of 13 residues. CDR3 sequence: CASNRDWRQPQHF. The DNA of the CDR3 is TGTGCCAGCAACAGGGATTGGCGTCAGCCCCAGCATTTT.

The V call is TRBV6-1, the J call TRBJ1-5, with D possibly TRBD1 on 6 matching bases. Germline V gives CDR1 MNHNS, CDR2 SASEGT. The CDR3 covers 16 residues. V was clipped by 2 bases and J by 2 bases, with 13 bases between them. CDR3 bases: TGTGCCAGCAGTGAATTAGGGGGTTTGGGCAATCAGCCCCAGCATTTT. This gives the protein CASSELGGLGNQPQHF.

This chain connects TRBV7-2 to TRBJ1-1; TRBD1 agrees at 10 bases. J was trimmed by 5 bases and V by 5 bases; bases with no gene match: 8. CDR3 length: 15 residues. The germline CDR1 and CDR2 sequences are SGHTA and FQGNSA. The CDR3 region is CASSRSGQGSTEAFF. Written as DNA, the CDR3 is TGTGCCAGCAGCCGATCGGGACAGGGGAGTACTGAAGCTTTCTTT.

In this sample, this clone turned up a few times. This chain uses TRBV30 with TRBJ1-1, with D possibly being TRBD1 (5 bases). CDR1 is GTSNPN, CDR2 SVGIG, per germline (reference sequence). This CDR3 contains 12 residues. V was cut by 5 bases and J by 5 bases, with 12 bases left in between. The CDR3 spells CAWGWGGTEAFF. In DNA, the CDR3 is TGTGCCTGGGGCTGGGGGGGAACTGAAGCTTTCTTT.

The table lists this clone with a count of one. The CDR3 bases are TGTGCCAGCAGTTCGGGACAGAACACCGGGGAGCTGTTTTTT. It codes for CASSSGQNTGELFF. The gene calls are TRBV6-5 and TRBJ2-2; weak D call: TRBD1 (6 bases). Germline assignment: CDR1 MNHEY and CDR2 SVGAGI. V dropped 4 bases and J dropped 1 base, with 7 bases sitting between them. The CDR3 length is 14 residues.

This clone was counted only a few times. The rearrangement links TRBV2 to TRBJ2-3; possibly TRBD2 for D (6 bases). The length of the CDR3 is 16 residues. The V end was cut by 0 bases, the J end by 4 bases, with 14 bases between. CDR1 and CDR2 from the germline V gene are SNHLY and FYNNEI. CDR3 protein: CASSEARDPGSDTQYF. As DNA, the CDR3 is TGTGCCAGCAGTGAAGCGCGGGACCCGGGATCAGATACGCAGTATTTT. Together with reference TRBV2 and TRBJ2-3, the CDR3 gives the full variable domain: EPEVTQTPSHQVTQMGQEVILRCVPISNHLYFYWYRQILGQKVEFLVSFYNNEISEKSEIFDDQFSVERPDGSNFTLKIRSTKLEDSAMYFCASSEARDPGSDTQYFGPGTRLTVL.

The chain combines TRBV28 with TRBJ2-1; D is perhaps TRBD2 (5 bases). Looked up from germline, CDR1 is MDHEN and CDR2 is SYDVKM. CDR3 length equals 12 residues. V was cut by 5 bases and J by 7 bases, with 9 bases left in between. CDR3: CASSLTTNEQFF. CDR3 in DNA: TGTGCCAGCAGTCTGACTACAAATGAGCAGTTCTTC.